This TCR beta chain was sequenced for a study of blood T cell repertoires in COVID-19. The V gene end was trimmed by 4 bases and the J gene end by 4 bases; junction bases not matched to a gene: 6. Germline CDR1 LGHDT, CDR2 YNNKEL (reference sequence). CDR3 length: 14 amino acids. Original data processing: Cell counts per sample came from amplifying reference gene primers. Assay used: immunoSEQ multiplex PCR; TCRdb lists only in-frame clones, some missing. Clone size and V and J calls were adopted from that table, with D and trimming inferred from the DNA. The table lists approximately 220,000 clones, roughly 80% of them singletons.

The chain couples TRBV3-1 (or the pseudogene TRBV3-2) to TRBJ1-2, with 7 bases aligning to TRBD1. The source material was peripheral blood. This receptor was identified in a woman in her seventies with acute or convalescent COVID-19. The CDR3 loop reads CASSPQTGTYGYTF. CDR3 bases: TGTGCCAGCAGCCCCCAGACAGGGACCTATGGCTACACCTTC.